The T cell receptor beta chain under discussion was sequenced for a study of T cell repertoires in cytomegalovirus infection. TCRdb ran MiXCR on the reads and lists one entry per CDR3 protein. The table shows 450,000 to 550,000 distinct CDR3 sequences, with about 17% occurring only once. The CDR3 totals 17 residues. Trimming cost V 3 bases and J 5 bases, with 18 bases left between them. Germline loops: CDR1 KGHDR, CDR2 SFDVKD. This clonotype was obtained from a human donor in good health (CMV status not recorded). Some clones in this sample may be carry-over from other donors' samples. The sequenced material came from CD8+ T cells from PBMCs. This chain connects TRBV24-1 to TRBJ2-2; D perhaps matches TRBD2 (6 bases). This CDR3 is CATSDPRGSRETGELFF. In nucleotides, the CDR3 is TGTGCCACCAGTGATCCCCGGGGGTCGCGGGAAACCGGGGAGCTGTTTTTT.